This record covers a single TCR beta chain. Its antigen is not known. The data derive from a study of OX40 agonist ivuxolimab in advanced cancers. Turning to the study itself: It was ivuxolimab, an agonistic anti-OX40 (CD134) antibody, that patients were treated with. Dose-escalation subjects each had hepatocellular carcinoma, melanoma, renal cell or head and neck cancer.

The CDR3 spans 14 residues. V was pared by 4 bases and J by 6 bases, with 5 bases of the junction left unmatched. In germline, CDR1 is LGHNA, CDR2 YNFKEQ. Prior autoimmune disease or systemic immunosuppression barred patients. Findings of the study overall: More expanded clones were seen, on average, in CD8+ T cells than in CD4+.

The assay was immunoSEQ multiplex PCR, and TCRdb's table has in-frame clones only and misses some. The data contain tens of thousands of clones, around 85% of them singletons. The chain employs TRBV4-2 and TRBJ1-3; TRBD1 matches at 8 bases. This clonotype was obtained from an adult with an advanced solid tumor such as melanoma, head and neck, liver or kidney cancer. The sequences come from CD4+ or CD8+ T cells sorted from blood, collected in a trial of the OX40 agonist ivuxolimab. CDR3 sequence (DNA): TGTGCCAGCAGCCTAGGGACAGGACAAAACACCATATATTTT. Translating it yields CASSLGTGQNTIYF.